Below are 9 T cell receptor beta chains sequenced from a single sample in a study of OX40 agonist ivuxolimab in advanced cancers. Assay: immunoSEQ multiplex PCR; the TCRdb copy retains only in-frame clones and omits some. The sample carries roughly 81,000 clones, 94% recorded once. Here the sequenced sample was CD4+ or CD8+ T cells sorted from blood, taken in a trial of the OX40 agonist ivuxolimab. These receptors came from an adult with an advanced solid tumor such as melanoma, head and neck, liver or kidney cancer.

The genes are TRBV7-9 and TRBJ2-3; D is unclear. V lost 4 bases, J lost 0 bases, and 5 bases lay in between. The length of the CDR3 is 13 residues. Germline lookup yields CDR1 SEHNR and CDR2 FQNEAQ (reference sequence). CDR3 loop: CASSYSSTDTQYF. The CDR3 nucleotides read TGTGCCAGCAGCTACTCTAGCACAGATACGCAGTATTTT.

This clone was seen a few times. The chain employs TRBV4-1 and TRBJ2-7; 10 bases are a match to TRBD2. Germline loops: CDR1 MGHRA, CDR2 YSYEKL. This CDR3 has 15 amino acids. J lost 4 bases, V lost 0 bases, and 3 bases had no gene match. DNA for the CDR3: TGCGCCAGCAGCCAAGATATGGGACTAGCGTACGAGCAGTACTTC. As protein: CASSQDMGLAYEQYF.

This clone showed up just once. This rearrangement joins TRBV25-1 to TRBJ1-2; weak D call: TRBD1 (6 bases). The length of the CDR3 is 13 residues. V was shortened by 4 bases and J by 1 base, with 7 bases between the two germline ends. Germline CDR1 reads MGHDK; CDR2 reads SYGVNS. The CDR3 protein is CASSVDSNYGYTF. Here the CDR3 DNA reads TGTGCCAGCAGTGTGGACAGTAACTATGGCTACACCTTC.

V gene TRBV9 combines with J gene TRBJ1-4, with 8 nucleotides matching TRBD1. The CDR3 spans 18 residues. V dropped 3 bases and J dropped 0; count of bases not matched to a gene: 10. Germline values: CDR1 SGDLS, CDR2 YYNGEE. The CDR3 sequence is CASSATTGAWATNEKLFF. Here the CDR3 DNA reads TGTGCCAGCAGCGCGACGACAGGGGCTTGGGCAACTAATGAAAAACTGTTTTTT.

The CDR3: CASSLEKGVNTEAFF. The CDR3 DNA follows: TGTGCCAGCAGCTTAGAGAAGGGGGTGAACACTGAAGCTTTCTTT. The gene calls are TRBV7-9 and TRBJ1-1; D might be TRBD1 (6 bases). This CDR3 is 15 amino acids long. The germline V gene has CDR1 SEHNR and CDR2 FQNEAQ (reference sequence). With 1 base removed from V and 0 bases from J, the gap between germline ends came to 9 bases.

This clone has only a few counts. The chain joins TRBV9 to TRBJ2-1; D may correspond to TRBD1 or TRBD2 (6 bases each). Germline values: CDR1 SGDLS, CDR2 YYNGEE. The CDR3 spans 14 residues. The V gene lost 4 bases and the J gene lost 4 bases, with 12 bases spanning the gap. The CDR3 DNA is TGTGCCAGCAGCCCGGGGGACAATTACAATGAGCAGTTCTTC. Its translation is CASSPGDNYNEQFF.

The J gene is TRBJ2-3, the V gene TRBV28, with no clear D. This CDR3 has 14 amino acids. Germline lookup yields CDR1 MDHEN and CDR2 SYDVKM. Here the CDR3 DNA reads TGTGTCACAATTAGGCTACCGAGCACAGATACGCAGTATTTT. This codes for CVTIRLPSTDTQYF.

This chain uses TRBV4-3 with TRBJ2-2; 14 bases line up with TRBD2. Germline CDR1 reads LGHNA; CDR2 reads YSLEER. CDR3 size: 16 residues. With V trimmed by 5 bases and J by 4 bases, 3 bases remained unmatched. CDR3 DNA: TGCGCCAGCAGCGCCGGACTAGCGGGGGGCACCGGGGAGCTGTTTTTT. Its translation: CASSAGLAGGTGELFF.

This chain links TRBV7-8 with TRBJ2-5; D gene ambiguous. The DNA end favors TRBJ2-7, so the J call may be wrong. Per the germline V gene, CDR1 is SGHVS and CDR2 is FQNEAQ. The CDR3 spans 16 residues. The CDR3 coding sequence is TGTGCCAGCAGCTTAGAGAGACTGATAAGCTCCTACGAGCAGTACTTC. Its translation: CASSLERLISSYEQYF.